This T cell receptor beta chain was identified in a study of T cells in Graves' hyperthyroidism and ophthalmopathy. It was RNA transcripts that yielded the amplified TCR beta CDR3 regions. The HTBI primer set drove a first-round RT-PCR of the TCR CDR3. TCRdb fed the multiplex PCR reads into MiXCR, producing one record per CDR3 protein. The table shows fewer than 350,000 distinct CDR3 sequences, with roughly 20% occurring only once. The study, taken as a whole, reports: Ophthalmopathy was told apart from stable hyperthyroidism by a 13 V-J model.

Comment on this clonotype: The antigen is unknown.

Material: blood. This receptor was identified in a man aged 50-59 years with Graves' ophthalmopathy.

The CDR3 sequence is CSVQMASNQPQHF. The CDR3 nucleotides read TGCAGCGTTCAAATGGCCAGCAATCAGCCCCAGCATTTT. The chain links TRBV29-1 to TRBJ1-5, with D uncertain. CDR1 and CDR2 from the germline V gene are SQVTM and ANQGSEA. The CDR3 length is 13 residues. V shed 5 bases and J shed 1 base, with 9 bases lying between them.